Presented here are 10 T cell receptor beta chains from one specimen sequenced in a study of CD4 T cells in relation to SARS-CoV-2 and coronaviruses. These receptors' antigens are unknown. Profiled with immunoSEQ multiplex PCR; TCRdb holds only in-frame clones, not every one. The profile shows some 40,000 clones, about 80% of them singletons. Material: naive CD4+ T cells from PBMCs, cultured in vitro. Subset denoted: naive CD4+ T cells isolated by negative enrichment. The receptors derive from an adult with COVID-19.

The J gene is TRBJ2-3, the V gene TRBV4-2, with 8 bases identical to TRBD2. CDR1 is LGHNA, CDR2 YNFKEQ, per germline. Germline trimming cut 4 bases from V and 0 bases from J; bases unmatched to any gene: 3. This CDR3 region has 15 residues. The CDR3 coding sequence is TGTGCCAGCAGCCCATTAGCGGGGAGCACAGATACGCAGTATTTT. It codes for CASSPLAGSTDTQYF.

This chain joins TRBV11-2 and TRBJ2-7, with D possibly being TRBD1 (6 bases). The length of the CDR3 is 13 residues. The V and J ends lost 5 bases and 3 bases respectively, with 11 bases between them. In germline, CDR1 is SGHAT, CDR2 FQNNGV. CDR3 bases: TGTGCCAGCAGCCGCAACAGGGACTACGAGCAGTACTTC. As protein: CASSRNRDYEQYF.

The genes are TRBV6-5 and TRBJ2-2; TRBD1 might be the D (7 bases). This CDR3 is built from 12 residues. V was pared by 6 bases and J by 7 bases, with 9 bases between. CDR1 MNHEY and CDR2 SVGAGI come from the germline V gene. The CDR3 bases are TGTGCCAGCAGCAGGGGGGTCGGGGAGCTGTTTTTT. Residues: CASSRGVGELFF.

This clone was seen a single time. CDR3 loop: CASRQNTEAFF. CDR3 bases: TGTGCCAGCAGGCAGAACACTGAAGCTTTCTTT. The V gene is TRBV25-1, the J gene TRBJ1-1; D gene ambiguous. Per the germline V gene, CDR1 is MGHDK and CDR2 is SYGVNS. The CDR3 is 11 residues long. V shed 6 bases and J shed 1 base, with 3 bases lying between them.

CDR3 sequence: CASSRGGLAGVGEQFF. The CDR3 DNA reads TGTGCCAGCAGTCGGGGGGGGCTAGCGGGAGTAGGTGAGCAGTTCTTC. The chain has TRBV28 and TRBJ2-1, with TRBD2 identical over 10 bases. Trimming at V came to 5 bases and at J to 9 bases, leaving 13 bases not matched to a gene. Per germline, CDR1 MDHEN and CDR2 SYDVKM. The CDR3 covers 16 residues.

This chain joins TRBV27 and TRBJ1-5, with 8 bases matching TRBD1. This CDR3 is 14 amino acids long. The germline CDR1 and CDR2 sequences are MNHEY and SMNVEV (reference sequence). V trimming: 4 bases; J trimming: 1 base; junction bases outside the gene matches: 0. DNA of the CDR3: TGTGCCAGCAGTTGGGACAGGAGCAATCAGCCCCAGCATTTT. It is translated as CASSWDRSNQPQHF.

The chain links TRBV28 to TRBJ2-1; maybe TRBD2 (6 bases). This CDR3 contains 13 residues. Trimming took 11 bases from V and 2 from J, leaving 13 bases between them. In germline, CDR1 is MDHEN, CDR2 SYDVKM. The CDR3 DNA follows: TGTGCCGAGAGCGGGTCCCCCTACAATGAGCAGTTCTTC. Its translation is CAESGSPYNEQFF.

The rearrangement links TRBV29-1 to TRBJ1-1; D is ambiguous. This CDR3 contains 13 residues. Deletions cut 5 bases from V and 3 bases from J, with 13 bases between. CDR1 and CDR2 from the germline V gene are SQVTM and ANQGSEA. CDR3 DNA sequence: TGCAGCGTTCGGGCGGAGGGCGACACTGAAGCTTTCTTT. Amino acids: CSVRAEGDTEAFF.

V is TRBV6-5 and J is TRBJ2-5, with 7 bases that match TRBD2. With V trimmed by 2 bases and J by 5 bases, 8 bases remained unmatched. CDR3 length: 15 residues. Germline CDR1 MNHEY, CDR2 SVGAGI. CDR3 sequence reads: CASSYGREFTETQYF. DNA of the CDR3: TGTGCCAGCAGTTACGGGCGGGAGTTTACGGAGACCCAGTACTTC.

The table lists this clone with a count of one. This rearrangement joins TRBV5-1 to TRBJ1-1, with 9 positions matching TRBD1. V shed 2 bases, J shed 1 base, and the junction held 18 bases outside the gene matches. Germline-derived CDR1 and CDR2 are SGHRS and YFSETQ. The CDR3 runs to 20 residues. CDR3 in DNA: TGCGCCAGCAGCTTTACAGGGGGCGCGGAGTTGCGGGCCAAGAACACTGAAGCTTTCTTT. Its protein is CASSFTGGAELRAKNTEAFF.